A selection of T cell receptor beta chains follows, all from one sample in a study of blood T cell repertoires in COVID-19. Clones were sequenced by immunoSEQ multiplex PCR, and TCRdb holds only the in-frame ones, with some missing. The repertoire holds 300,000 to 350,000 clones, with 65% to 90% as singletons. Sequencing was carried out using PBMCs or T cells enriched from blood (not recorded which). Source of these receptors: a woman aged 40 to 50 with acute COVID-19. Both conserved end residues are trimmed from each CDR3. The order of the fields is CDR3 protein, J gene, V gene.

ASSLSGARQETQY TRBJ2-5 TRBV5-1
ASSFFGTGGRDTQY TRBJ2-3 TRBV5-4
ASSLLGGGTEAF TRBJ1-1 TRBV28
AIKGAGWGEKLF TRBJ1-4 TRBV10-3
ASSEIMSSFNQPQH TRBJ1-5 TRBV6-1
ASSQDPNPYEQY TRBJ2-7 TRBV14
ASSIAGGRQF TRBJ2-1 TRBV6-4
ASSLSRGDNEQF TRBJ2-1 TRBV7-2
ASSLIGGALH TRBJ1-6 TRBV12-3/TRBV12-4
ASTEAGLNNSPLH TRBJ1-6 TRBV27
ASRRGSVNTEAF TRBJ1-1 TRBV5-6
ASSQDGFLGAGNEQF TRBJ2-1 TRBV4-3
ASSRTGTEY TRBJ2-7 TRBV12-3/TRBV12-4
ASSARDRGPSGANVLT TRBJ2-6 TRBV6-7
ASSTKGQGASPLH TRBJ1-6 TRBV2
ASSPRTESRYGYT TRBJ1-2 TRBV3-1/TRBV3-2
ASSWVAGRSSYEQY TRBJ2-7 TRBV5-1
ASSRIGTATATNEKLF TRBJ1-4 TRBV7-9
ASRRGNYVAF TRBJ1-1 TRBV6-5
ASSLRTGGVGNSPLH TRBJ1-6 TRBV6-2/TRBV6-3
ASSLDRLVVNEQF TRBJ2-1 TRBV5-1
ASSETGGVLYNEQF TRBJ2-1 TRBV5-6
ASSNFGISYEQY TRBJ2-7 TRBV13
ASSLRGASGNTIY TRBJ1-3 TRBV7-2
ASSPGNPGDSPYGYT TRBJ1-2 TRBV18
ATSFSRATGELF TRBJ2-2 TRBV24-1
ASSISRSASYNEQF TRBJ2-1 TRBV19
ASSVPGLATEQF TRBJ2-1 TRBV9
ATFEGGTGANVLT TRBJ2-6 TRBV28
SVGRGQGGYGYT TRBJ1-2 TRBV29-1
ASKSGISNQPQH TRBJ1-5 TRBV6-5
SVGANVHDTQY TRBJ2-3 TRBV29-1
ASSQNTEAF TRBJ1-1 TRBV7-2
ASSLEGFSEQPQH TRBJ1-5 TRBV7-9
ASSPTAGREQY TRBJ2-7 TRBV27
ATSERQGRSQPQH TRBJ1-5 TRBV24-1
ASSPTGTGRRGGYT TRBJ1-2 TRBV27
ASTRTSGRETQY TRBJ2-5 TRBV6-5
ASSIDRTSGISTDTQY TRBJ2-3 TRBV19
ASSYGWGPSNQPQH TRBJ1-5 TRBV6-2/TRBV6-3
AGNRDLGQQPQH TRBJ1-5 TRBV28
ASSSGGVYNEQF TRBJ2-1 TRBV6-5
ASSLLGQTGNTIY TRBJ1-3 TRBV28
AWSVKLAGPNNEQF TRBJ2-1 TRBV30
ASSLAQGASPLH TRBJ1-6 TRBV7-2
ASSGGGRAWDEQF TRBJ2-1 TRBV4-1